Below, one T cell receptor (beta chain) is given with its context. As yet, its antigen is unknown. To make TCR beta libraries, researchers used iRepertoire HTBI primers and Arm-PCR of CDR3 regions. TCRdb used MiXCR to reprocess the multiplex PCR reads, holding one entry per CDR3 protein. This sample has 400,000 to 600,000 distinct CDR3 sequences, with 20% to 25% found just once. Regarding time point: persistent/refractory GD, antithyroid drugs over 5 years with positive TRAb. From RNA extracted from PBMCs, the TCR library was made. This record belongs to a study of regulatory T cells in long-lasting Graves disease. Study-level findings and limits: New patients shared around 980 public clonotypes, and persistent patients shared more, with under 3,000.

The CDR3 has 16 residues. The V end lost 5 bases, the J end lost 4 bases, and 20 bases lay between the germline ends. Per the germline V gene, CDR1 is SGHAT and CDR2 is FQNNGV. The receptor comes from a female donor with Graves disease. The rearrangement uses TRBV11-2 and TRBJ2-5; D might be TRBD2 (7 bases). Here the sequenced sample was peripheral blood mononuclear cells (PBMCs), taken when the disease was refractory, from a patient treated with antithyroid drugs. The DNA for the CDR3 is TGTGCCAGCAGCCAAGTTCGGAGGGGGGGCCTAGAGACCCAGTACTTC. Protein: CASSQVRRGGLETQYF. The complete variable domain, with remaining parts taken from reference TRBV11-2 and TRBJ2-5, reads EAGVAQSPRYKIIEKRQSVAFWCNPISGHATLYWYQQILGQGPKLLIQFQNNGVVDDSQLPKDRFSAERLKGVDSTLKIQPAKLEDSAVYLCASSQVRRGGLETQYFGPGTRLLVL.